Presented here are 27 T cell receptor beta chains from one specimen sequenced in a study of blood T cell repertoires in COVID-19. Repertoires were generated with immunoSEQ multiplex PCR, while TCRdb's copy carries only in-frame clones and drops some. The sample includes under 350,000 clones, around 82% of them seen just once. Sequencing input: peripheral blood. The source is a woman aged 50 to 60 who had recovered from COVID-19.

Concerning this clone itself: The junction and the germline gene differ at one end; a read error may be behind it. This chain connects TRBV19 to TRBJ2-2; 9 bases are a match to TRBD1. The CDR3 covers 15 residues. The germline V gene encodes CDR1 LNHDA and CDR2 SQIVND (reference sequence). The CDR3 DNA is TGCTCTAGTGGAGGACAGGGGACGAACACCGGGGAGCTGTTTTTT. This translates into CSSGGQGTNTGELFF.

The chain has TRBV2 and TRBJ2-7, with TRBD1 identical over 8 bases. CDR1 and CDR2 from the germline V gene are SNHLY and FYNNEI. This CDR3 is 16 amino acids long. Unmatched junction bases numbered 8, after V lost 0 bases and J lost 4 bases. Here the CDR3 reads CASSEAGGTGDYEQYF. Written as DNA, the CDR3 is TGTGCCAGCAGTGAAGCTGGAGGGACAGGTGATTACGAGCAGTACTTC. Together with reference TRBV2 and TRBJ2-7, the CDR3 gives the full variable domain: EPEVTQTPSHQVTQMGQEVILRCVPISNHLYFYWYRQILGQKVEFLVSFYNNEISEKSEIFDDQFSVERPDGSNFTLKIRSTKLEDSAMYFCASSEAGGTGDYEQYFGPGTRLTVT.

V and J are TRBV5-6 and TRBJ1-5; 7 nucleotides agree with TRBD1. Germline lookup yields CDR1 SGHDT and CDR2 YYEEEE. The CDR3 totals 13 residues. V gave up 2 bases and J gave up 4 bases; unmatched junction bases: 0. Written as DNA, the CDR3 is TGTGCCAGCAGCTTCAGGGGGAATCAGCCCCAGCATTTT. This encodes CASSFRGNQPQHF.

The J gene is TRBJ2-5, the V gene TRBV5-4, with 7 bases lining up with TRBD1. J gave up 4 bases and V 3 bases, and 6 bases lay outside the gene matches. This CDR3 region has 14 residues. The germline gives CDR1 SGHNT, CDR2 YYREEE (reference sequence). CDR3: CASSSRDRAETQYF. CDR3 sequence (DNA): TGTGCCAGCAGCTCCCGGGACAGAGCAGAGACCCAGTACTTC.

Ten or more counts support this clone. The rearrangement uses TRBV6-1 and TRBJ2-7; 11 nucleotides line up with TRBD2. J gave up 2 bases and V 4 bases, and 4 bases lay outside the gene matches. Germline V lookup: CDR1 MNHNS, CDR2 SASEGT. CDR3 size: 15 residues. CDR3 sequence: CASSVAGGSPYEQYF. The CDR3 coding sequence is TGTGCCAGCAGTGTAGCGGGAGGGTCTCCCTACGAGCAGTACTTC.

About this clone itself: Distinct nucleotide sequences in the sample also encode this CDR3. CDR3 residues: CASSYRGQGDYGYTF. The CDR3 DNA reads TGTGCCAGCAGTTATCGGGGACAGGGAGACTATGGCTACACCTTC. This chain uses TRBV6-5 with TRBJ1-2; 9 nucleotides agree with TRBD1. V lost 3 bases to trimming and J lost 3 bases; unmatched junction nucleotides: 5. Germline CDR1 MNHEY, CDR2 SVGAGI. CDR3 length: 15 amino acids.

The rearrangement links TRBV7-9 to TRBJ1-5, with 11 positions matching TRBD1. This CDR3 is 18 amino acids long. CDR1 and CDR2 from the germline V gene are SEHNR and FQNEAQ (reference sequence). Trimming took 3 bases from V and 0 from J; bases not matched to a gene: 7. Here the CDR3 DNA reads TGTGCCAGCAGCTTGGCCGGGACAGGGGGGTATAGCAATCAGCCCCAGCATTTT. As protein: CASSLAGTGGYSNQPQHF.

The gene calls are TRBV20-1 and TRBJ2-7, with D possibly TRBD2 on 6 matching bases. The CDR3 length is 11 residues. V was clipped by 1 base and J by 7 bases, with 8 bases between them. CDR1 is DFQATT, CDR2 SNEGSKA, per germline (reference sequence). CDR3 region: CSARGGLEQYF. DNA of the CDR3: TGCAGTGCTAGAGGTGGACTAGAGCAGTACTTC.

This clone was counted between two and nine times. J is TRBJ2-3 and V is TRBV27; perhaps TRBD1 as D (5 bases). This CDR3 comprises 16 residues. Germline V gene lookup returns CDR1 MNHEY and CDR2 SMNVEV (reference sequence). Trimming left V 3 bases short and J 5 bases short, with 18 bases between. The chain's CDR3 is CASSFRTSLGQDTQYF. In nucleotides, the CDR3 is TGTGCCAGCAGTTTTAGGACATCCCTTGGGCAAGATACGCAGTATTTT.

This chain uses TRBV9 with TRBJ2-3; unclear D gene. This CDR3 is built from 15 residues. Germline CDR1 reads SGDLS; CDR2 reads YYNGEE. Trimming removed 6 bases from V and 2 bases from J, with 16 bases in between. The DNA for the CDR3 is TGTGCCAGCACCTACGGCGGTTACAACACAGATACGCAGTATTTT. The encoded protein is CASTYGGYNTDTQYF.

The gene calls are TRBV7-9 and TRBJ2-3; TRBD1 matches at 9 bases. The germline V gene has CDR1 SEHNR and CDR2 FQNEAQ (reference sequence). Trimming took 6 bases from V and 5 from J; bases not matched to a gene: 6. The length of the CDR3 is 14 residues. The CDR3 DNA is TGTGCCAGCAGGATGGGACAGGGCATAGATACGCAGTATTTT. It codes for CASRMGQGIDTQYF.

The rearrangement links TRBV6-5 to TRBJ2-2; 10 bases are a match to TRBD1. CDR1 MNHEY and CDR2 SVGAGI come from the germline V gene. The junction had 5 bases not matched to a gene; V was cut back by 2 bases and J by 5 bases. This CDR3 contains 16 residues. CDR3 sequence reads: CASSYRQGARTGELFF. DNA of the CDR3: TGTGCCAGCAGTTACCGACAGGGGGCGCGAACCGGGGAGCTGTTTTTT.

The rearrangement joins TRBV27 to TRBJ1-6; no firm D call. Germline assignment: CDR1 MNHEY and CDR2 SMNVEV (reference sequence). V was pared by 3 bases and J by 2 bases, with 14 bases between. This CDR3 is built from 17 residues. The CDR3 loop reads CASSFRRDATYNSPLHF. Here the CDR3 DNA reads TGTGCCAGCAGTTTTCGGAGGGATGCAACCTATAATTCACCCCTCCACTTT.

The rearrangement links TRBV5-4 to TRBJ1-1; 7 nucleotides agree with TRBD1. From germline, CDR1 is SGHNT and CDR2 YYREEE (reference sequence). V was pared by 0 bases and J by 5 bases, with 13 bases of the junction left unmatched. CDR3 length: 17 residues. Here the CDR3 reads CASSLVSEDRVSTEAFF. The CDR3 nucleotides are TGTGCCAGCAGCTTGGTTAGCGAAGACAGGGTAAGTACTGAAGCTTTCTTT.

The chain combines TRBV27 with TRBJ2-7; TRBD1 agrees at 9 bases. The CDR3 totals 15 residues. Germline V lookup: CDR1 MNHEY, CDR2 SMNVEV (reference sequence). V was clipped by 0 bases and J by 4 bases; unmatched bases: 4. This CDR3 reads CASSLSATGGYEQYF. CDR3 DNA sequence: TGTGCCAGCAGTTTATCGGCGACAGGGGGGTACGAGCAGTACTTC.

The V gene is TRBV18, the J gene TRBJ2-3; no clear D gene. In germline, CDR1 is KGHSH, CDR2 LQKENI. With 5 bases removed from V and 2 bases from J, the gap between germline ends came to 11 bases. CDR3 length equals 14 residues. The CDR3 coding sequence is TGTGCCAGCTCATCGGAGTCGTACACAGATACGCAGTATTTT. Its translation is CASSSESYTDTQYF.

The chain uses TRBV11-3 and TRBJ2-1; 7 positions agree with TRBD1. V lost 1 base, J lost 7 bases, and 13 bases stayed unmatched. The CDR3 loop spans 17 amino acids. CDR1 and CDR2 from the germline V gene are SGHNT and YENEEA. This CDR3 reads CASSLVAPGQSRNEQFF. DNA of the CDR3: TGTGCCAGCAGCTTAGTGGCCCCGGGACAGTCGAGGAATGAGCAGTTCTTC.

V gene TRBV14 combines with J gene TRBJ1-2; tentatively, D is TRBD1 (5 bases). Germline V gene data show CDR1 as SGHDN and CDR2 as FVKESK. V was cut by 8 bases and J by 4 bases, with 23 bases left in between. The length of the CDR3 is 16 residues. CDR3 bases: TGTGCCAGCGCTCCCCAACAGGCAGCCTCCTTCTATGGCTACACCTTC. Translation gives CASAPQQAASFYGYTF.

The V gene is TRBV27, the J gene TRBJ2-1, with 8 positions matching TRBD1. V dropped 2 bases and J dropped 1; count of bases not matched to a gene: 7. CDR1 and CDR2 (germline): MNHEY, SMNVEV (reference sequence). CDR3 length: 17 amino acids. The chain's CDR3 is CASSLPPGTGSYNEQFF. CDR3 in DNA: TGTGCCAGCAGTTTACCGCCGGGGACAGGATCCTACAATGAGCAGTTCTTC.

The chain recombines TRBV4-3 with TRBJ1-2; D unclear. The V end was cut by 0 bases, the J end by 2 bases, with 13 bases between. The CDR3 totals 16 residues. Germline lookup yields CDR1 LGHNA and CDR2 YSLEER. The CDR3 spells CASSQDGNTKNYGYTF. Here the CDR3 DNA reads TGCGCCAGCAGCCAAGATGGCAATACTAAAAACTATGGCTACACCTTC.

CDR3 DNA sequence: TGCGCCAGCAGCCCTCGGGGGAGTAGCTCCTACGAGCAGTACTTC. It yields the protein CASSPRGSSSYEQYF. This chain uses TRBV5-1 with TRBJ2-7; D might be TRBD2 (6 bases). Trimming pared 4 bases from V and 0 bases from J, leaving 14 bases between. This CDR3 contains 15 residues. Per the germline V gene, CDR1 is SGHRS and CDR2 is YFSETQ.

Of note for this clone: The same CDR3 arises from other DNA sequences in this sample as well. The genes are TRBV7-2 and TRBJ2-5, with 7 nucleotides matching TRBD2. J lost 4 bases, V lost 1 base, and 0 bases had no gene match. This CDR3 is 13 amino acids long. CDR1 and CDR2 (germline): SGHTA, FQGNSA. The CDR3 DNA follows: TGTGCCAGCAGCTTAGGGGGGGGAGAGACCCAGTACTTC. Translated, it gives CASSLGGGETQYF.

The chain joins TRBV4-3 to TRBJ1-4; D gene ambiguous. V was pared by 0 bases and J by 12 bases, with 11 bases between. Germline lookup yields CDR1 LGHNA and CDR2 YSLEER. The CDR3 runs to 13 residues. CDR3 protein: CASSQEVSGQLFF. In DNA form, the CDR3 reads TGCGCCAGCAGCCAAGAAGTTAGTGGGCAACTGTTTTTT.

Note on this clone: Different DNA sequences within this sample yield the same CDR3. This chain's CDR3 is CASRGSSYNEQFF. In nucleotides, the CDR3 is TGTGCCAGCCGGGGGAGCTCCTACAATGAGCAGTTCTTC. V usage is TRBV28 and J usage is TRBJ2-1, with D maybe TRBD2 (6 bases). The CDR3 has 13 residues. CDR1 MDHEN and CDR2 SYDVKM come from the germline V gene. V lost 8 bases and J 0 bases, leaving 8 bases between the germline ends.

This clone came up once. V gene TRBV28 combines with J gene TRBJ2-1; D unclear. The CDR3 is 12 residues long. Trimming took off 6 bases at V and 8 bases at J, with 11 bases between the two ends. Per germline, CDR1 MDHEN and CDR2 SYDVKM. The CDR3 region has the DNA TGTGCCAGCAGCCCTCGCCGGGATGAGCAGTTCTTC. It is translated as CASSPRRDEQFF. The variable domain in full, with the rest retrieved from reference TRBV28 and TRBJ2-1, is DVKVTQSSRYLVKRTGEKVFLECVQDMDHENMFWYRQDPGLGLRLIYFSYDVKMKEKGDIPEGYSVSREKKERFSLILESASTNQTSMYLCASSPRRDEQFFGPGTRLTVL.

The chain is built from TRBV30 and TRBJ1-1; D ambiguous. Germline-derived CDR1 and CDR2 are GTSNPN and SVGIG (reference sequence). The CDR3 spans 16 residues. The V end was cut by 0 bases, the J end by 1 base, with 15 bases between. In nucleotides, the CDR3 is TGTGCCTGGAGTGTGGCAGGTTGGGTAGGGAACACTGAAGCTTTCTTT. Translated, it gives CAWSVAGWVGNTEAFF. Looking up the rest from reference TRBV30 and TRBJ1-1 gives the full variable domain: SQTIHQWPATLVQPVGSPLSLECTVEGTSNPNLYWYRQAAGRGLQLLFYSVGIGQISSEVPQNLSASRPQDRQFILSSKKLLLSDSGFYLCAWSVAGWVGNTEAFFGQGTRLTVV.

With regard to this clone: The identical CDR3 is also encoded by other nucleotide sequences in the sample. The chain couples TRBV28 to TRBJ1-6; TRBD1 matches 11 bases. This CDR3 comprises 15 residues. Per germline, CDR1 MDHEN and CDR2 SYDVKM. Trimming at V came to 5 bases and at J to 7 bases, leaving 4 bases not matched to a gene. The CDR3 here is CASSPGTGGNSPLHF. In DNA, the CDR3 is TGTGCCAGCAGTCCCGGGACAGGGGGAAATTCACCCCTCCACTTT.